The entry that follows covers one T cell receptor (beta chain) sequence. Its matching antigen is unknown. Treatment specified: oral pan-JAK inhibitor, 5-10 mg twice daily. Germline-derived CDR1 and CDR2 are SGHTA and FQGNSA. The CDR3 consists of 16 residues. Trimming stripped 1 base from V and 7 bases from J, with 17 bases between. This entry comes from a study of CD8+ T cells in alopecia areata. Study details: Among treated patients, oral tofacitinib was administered at 5 to 10 mg twice daily. Scoring treated patients' severity relied on the percentage of scalp area affected. Study results and caveats: Patients shared TCRs less clearly than mice did, possibly for HLA-related reasons.

After isolation, RNA underwent reverse transcription to generate cDNA as the sequencing template. Sequencing used immunoSEQ multiplex PCR; TCRdb keeps in-frame clones, though not all of them. The sample includes some 210,000 clones, under 70% of them seen just once. This specimen was CD4+ T cells sorted from blood, taken at week 44, from a patient treated with tofacitinib. The chain combines TRBV7-2 with TRBJ2-1; tentative D call: TRBD2 (7 bases). This receptor was identified in a human donor with alopecia areata. The CDR3 sequence is CASSLVAGALDNEQFF. CDR3 nucleotide sequence: TGTGCCAGCAGCTTAGTGGCGGGGGCGCTAGATAATGAGCAGTTCTTC.